This T cell receptor beta chain is drawn from a study of shared clonotypes between healthy human individuals. Study information: Contributing individuals were a couple of females and a few males aged 18 to 49. Per donor, CD8 memory used one plate, CD8 naive used two, CD4 memory used three and CD4 naive used three. The study's findings and limits: The researchers took only blood, and tissue repertoires probably look different. Unshared clonotypes carried lower generation probabilities than those common to all four donors.

Profiling relied on immunoSEQ multiplex PCR, and the TCRdb table lists in-frame clones only, not all of them. The sample carries approximately 1.5 million clones, approximately 98% recorded once. Deletions cut 2 bases from V and 4 bases from J, with 11 bases between. The germline CDR1 and CDR2 sequences are SGHAT and FQNNGV. This CDR3 region has 15 residues. Remarks on this clone: Its specificity is unknown.

Sequenced sample: naive CD4+ T cells sorted from blood. Regarding subset: CD45RA+ positively selected. This receptor was identified in a man aged 25-40 years in good health. The chain uses TRBV11-2 and TRBJ2-2; perhaps TRBD2 as D (6 bases). This CDR3 is CASSLPVGGTGELFF. CDR3 coding DNA: TGTGCCAGCAGCTTACCTGTCGGGGGCACCGGGGAGCTGTTTTTT.